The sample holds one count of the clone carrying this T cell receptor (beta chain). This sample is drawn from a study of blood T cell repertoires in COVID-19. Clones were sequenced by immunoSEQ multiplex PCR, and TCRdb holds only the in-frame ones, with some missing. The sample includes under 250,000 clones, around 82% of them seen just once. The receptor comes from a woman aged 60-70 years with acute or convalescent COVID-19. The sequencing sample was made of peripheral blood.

Here the CDR3 reads CASSRQNTGELFF. CDR3 bases: TGTGCCAGTAGTAGACAGAACACCGGGGAGCTGTTTTTT. This chain uses TRBV19 with TRBJ2-2; unclear D gene. CDR1 and CDR2 (germline): LNHDA, SQIVND (reference sequence). This CDR3 is built from 13 residues. Trimming removed 4 bases at V and 1 base at J, with 4 bases between.